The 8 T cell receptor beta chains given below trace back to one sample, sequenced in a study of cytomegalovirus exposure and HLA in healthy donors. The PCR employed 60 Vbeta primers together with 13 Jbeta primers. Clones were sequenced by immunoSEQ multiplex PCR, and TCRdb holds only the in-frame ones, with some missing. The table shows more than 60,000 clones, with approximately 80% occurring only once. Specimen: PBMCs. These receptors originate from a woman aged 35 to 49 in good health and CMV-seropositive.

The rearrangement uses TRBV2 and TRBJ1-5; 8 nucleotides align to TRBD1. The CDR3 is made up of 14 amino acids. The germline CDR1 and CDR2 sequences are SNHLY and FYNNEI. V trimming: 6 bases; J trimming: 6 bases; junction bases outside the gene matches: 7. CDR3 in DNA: TGTGCCAGCAGGGGGACAGGATCAAGTCAGCCCCAGCATTTT. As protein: CASRGTGSSQPQHF.

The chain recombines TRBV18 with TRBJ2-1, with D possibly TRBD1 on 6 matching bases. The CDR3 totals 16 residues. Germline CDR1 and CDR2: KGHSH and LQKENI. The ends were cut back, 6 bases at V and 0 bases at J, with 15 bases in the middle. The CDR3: CASSQTGTPSYNEQFF. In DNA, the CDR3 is TGTGCCAGCTCTCAGACCGGGACACCCTCCTACAATGAGCAGTTCTTC.

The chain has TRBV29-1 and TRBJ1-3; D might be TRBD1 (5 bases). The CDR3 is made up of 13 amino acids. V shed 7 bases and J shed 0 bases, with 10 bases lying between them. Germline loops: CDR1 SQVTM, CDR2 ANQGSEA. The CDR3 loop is CSARQPSGNTIYF. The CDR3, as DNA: TGCAGCGCCCGACAGCCCTCTGGAAACACCATATATTTT.

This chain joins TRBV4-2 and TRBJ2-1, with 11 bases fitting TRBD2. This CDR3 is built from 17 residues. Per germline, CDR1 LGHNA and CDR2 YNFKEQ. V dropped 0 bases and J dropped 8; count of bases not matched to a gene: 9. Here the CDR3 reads CASSQDLSGGAVYEQFF. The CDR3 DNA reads TGTGCCAGCAGCCAAGATCTTAGCGGGGGGGCCGTATATGAGCAGTTCTTC.

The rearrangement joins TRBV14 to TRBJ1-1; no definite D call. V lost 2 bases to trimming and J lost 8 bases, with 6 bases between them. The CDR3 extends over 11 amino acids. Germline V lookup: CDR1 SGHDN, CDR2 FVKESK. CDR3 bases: TGTGCCAGCAGCCAAAGCCACGAAGCTTTCTTT. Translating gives CASSQSHEAFF.

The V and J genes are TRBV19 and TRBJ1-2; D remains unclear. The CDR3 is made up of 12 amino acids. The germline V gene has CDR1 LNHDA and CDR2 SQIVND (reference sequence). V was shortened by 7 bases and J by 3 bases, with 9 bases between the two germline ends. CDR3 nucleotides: TGTGCCAGTAACGAGGGCTACTATGGCTACACCTTC. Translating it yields CASNEGYYGYTF.

DNA of the CDR3: TGTGCCAGCAGTACTAGACTTGGATACGAGCAGTACTTC. Protein product: CASSTRLGYEQYF. The genes are TRBV6-1 and TRBJ2-7, with a weak D call TRBD2 (5 bases). Germline loops: CDR1 MNHNS, CDR2 SASEGT. Deletions cut 5 bases from V and 4 bases from J, with 12 bases between. CDR3 length: 13 amino acids.

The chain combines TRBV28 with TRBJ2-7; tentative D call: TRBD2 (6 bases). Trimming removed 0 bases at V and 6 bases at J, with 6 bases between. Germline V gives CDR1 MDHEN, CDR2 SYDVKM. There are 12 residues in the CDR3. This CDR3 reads CASSLWGGEQYF. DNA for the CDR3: TGTGCCAGCAGTTTATGGGGGGGCGAGCAGTACTTC.